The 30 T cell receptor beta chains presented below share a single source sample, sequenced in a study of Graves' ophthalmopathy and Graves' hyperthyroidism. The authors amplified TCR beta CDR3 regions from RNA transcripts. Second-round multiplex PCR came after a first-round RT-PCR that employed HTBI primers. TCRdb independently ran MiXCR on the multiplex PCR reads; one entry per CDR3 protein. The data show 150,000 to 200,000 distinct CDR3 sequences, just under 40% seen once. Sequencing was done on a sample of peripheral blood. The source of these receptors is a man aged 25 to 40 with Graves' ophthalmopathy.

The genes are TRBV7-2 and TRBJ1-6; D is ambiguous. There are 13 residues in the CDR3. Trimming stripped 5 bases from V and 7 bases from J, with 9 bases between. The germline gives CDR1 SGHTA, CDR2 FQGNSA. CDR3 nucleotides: TGTGCCAGCAGCCCTCGGAGGAATTCACCCCTCCACTTT. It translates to CASSPRRNSPLHF.

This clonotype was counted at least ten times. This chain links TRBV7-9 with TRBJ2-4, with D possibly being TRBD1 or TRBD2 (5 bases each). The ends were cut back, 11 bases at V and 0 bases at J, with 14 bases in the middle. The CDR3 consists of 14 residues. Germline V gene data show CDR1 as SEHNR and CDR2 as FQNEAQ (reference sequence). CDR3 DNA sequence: TGTGCCGTGGGGGTAGTGTTAGCCAAAAACATTCAGTACTTC. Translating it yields CAVGVVLAKNIQYF.

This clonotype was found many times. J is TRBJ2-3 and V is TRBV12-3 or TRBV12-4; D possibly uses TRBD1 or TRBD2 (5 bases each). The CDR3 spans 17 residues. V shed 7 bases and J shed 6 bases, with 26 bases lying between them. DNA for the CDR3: TGTGCCAGCATTCCCCCGGGACCATTTGCCCAAAGGGATACGCAGTATTTT. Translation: CASIPPGPFAQRDTQYF.

This CDR3 reads CATSREIRETEAFF. The CDR3 DNA follows: TGTGCCACCAGCAGAGAGATTAGAGAGACTGAAGCTTTCTTT. V gene TRBV15 combines with J gene TRBJ1-1; D gene unclear. The ends were cut back, 0 bases at V and 5 bases at J, with 10 bases in the middle. The CDR3 consists of 14 residues. CDR1 and CDR2 (germline): LNHNV, YYDKDF (reference sequence).

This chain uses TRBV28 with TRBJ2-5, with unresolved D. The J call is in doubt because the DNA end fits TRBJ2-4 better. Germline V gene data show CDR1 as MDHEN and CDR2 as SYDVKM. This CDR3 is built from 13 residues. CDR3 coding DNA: TGTGCCACCGCCCTCGGTTTCGTAGGCATTCAGTACTTC. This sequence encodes CATALGFVGIQYF.

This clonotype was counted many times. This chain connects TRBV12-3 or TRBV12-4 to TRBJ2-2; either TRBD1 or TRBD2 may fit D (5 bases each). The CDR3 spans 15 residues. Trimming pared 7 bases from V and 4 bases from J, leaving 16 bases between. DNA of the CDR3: TGTGCCAGCATCGACGGGGACCCCACCACCGGGGAGCTGTTTTTT. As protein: CASIDGDPTTGELFF.

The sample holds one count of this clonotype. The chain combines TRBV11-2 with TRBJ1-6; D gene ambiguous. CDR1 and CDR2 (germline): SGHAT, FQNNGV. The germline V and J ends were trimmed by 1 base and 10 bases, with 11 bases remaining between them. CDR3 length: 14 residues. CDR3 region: CASSLGDLQSPLHF. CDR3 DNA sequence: TGTGCCAGCAGCTTAGGAGACTTACAATCACCCCTCCACTTT.

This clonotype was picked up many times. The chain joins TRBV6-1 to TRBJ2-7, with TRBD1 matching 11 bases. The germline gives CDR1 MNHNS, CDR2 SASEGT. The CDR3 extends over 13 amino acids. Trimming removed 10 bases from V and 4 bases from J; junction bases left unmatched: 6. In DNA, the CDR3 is TGTGCCACAACCGGGACAGGGGGTTACGAGCAGTACTTC. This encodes CATTGTGGYEQYF.

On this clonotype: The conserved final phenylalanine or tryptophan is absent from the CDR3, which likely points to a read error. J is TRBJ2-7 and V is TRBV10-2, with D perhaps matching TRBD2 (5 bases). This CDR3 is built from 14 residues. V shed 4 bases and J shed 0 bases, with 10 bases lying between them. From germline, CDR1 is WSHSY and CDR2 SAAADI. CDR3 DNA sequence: TGCGCCAGCAGTGTAGGGAGTAGCTCCTACGAGCAGTACCTC. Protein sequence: CASSVGSSSYEQYL.

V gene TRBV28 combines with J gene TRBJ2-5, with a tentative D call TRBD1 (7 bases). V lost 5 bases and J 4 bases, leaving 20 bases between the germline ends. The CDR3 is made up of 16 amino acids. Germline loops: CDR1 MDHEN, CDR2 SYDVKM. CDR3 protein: CASSPSPGGGLETQYF. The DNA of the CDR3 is TGTGCCAGCAGTCCCTCTCCAGGGGGAGGCTTAGAGACCCAGTACTTC.

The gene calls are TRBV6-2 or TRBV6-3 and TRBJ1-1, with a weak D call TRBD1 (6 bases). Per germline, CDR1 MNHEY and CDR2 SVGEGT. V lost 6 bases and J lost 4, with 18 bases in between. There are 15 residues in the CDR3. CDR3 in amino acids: CASSLGDTGFTEAFF. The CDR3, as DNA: TGTGCCAGCAGCTTAGGGGACACAGGGTTCACTGAAGCTTTCTTT.

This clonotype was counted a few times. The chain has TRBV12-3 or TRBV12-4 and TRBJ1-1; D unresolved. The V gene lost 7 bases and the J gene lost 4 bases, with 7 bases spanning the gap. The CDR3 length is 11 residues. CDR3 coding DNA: TGTGCCAGCAAGGGCCGCACTGAAGCTTTCTTT. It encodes CASKGRTEAFF.

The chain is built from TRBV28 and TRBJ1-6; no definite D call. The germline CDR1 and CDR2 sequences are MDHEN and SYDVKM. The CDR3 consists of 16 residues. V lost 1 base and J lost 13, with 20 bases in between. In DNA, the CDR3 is TGTGCCAGCAGTTTATTTGGTGGAGAGGGTGTTTCGCCCCTCCACTTT. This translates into CASSLFGGEGVSPLHF. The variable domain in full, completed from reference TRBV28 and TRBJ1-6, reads DVKVTQSSRYLVKRTGEKVFLECVQDMDHENMFWYRQDPGLGLRLIYFSYDVKMKEKGDIPEGYSVSREKKERFSLILESASTNQTSMYLCASSLFGGEGVSPLHFGNGTRLTVT.

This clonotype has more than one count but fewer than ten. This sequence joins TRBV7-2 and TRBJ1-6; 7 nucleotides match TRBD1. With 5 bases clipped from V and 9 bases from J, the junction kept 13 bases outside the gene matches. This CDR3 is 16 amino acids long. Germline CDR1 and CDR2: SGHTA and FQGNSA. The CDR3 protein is CASSPDRARQGSPLHF. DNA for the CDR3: TGTGCCAGCAGCCCAGACAGGGCGAGGCAAGGTTCACCCCTCCACTTT.

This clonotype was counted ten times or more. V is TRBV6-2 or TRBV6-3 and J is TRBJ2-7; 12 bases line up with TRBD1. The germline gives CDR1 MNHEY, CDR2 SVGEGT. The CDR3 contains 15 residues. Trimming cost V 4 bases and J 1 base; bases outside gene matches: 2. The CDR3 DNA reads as TGTGCCAGCAGTTCGGGACAGGGGGCGTCCTACGAGCAGTACTTC. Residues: CASSSGQGASYEQYF.

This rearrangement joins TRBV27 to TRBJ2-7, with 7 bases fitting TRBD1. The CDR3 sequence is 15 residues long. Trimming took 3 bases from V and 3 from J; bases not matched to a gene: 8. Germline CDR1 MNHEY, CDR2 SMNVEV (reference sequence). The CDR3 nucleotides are TGTGCCAGCAGTTTGTTGGGGGACAGCTACTACGAGCAGTACTTC. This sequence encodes CASSLLGDSYYEQYF.

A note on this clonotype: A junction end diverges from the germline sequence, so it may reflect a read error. CDR3 in amino acids: CAGSLEGGPYEQYF. The CDR3 coding sequence is TGTGCCGGCAGTTTGGAAGGCGGACCCTACGAGCAGTACTTC. J is TRBJ2-7 and V is TRBV12-3 or TRBV12-4; no clear D gene. The CDR3 length is 14 residues.

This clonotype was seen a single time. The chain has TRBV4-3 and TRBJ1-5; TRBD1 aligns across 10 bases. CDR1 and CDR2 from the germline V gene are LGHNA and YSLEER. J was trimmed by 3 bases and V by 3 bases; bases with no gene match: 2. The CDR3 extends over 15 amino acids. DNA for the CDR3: TGCGCCAGCAGCCAGGACAGGGGGACCAATCAGCCCCAGCATTTT. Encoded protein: CASSQDRGTNQPQHF.

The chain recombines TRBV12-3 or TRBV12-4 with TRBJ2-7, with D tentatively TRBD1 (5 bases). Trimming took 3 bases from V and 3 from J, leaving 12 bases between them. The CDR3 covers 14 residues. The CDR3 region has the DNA TGTGCCAGCAGTTTTTGGGGCTTAAACTACGAGCAGTACTTC. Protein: CASSFWGLNYEQYF.

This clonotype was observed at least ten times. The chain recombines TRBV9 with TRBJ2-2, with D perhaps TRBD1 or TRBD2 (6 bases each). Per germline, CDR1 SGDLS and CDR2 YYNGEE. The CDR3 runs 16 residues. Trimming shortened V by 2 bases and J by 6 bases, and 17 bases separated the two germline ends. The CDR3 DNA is TGTGCCAGCAGCGTCCGTGGGGGGCGGGACGCCGGGGAGCTGTTTTTT. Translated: CASSVRGGRDAGELFF.

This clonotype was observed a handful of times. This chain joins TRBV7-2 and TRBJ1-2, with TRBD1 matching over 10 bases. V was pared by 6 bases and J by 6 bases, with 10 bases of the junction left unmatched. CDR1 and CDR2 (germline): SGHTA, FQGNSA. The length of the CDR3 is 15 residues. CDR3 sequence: CASSLIGTGENGYTF. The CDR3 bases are TGTGCCAGCAGTCTTATCGGGACAGGGGAGAATGGCTACACCTTC.

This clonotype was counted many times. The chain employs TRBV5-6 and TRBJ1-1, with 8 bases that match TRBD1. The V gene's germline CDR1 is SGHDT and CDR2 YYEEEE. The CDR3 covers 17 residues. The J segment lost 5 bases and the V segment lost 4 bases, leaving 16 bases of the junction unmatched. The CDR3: CASSRGQAGRSKTEAFF. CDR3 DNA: TGTGCCAGCAGCAGGGGACAGGCCGGAAGGTCTAAGACTGAAGCTTTCTTT. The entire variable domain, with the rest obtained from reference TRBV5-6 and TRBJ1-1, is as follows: DAGVTQSPTHLIKTRGQQVTLRCSPKSGHDTVSWYQQALGQGPQFIFQYYEEEERQRGNFPDRFSGHQFPNYSSELNVNALLLGDSALYLCASSRGQAGRSKTEAFFGQGTRLTVV.

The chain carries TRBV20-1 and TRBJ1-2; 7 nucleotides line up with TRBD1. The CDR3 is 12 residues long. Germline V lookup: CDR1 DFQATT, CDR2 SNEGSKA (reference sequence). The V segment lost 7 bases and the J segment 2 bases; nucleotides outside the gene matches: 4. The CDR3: CSVPGQNYGYTF. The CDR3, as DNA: TGCAGTGTACCGGGACAGAACTATGGCTACACCTTC.

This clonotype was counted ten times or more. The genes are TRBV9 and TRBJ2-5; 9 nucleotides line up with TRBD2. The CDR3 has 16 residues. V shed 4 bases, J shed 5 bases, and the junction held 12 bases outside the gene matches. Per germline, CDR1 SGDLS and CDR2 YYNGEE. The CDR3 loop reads CASSPGAGGAVETQYF. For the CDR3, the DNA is TGTGCCAGCAGCCCCGGGGCGGGAGGGGCCGTGGAGACCCAGTACTTC.

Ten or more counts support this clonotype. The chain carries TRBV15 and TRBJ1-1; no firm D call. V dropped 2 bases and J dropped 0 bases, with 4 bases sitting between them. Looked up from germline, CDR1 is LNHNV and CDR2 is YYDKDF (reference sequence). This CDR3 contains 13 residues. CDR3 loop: CATSRQLNTEAFF. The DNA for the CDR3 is TGTGCCACCAGCAGACAGTTGAACACTGAAGCTTTCTTT.

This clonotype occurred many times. The CDR3 is CASSFEWRDSTQETQYF. CDR3 coding DNA: TGTGCCAGCAGTTTCGAGTGGCGGGACAGTACCCAAGAGACCCAGTACTTC. The chain couples TRBV28 to TRBJ2-5, with D possibly TRBD1 on 7 matching bases. The ends were cut back, 3 bases at V and 1 base at J, with 18 bases in the middle. The CDR3 extends over 17 amino acids. Per the germline V gene, CDR1 is MDHEN and CDR2 is SYDVKM.

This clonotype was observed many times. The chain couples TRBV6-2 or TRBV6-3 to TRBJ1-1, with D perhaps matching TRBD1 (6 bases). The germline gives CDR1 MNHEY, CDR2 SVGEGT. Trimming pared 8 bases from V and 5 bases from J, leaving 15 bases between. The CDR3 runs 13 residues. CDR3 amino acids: CASSQGGGTEAFF. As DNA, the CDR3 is TGTGCCAGCTCACAGGGAGGGGGTACTGAAGCTTTCTTT.

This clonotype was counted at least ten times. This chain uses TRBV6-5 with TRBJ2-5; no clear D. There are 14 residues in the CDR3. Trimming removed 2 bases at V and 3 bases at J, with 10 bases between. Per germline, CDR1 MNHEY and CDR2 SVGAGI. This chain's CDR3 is CASSYADREETQYF. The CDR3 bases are TGTGCCAGCAGTTACGCGGACCGGGAAGAGACCCAGTACTTC.

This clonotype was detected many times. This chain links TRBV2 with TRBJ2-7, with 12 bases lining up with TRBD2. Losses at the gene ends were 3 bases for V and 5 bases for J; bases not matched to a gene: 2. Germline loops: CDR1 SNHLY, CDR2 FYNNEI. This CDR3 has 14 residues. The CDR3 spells CASSETSGSNEQYF. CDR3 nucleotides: TGTGCCAGCAGTGAGACTAGCGGGAGCAACGAGCAGTACTTC.

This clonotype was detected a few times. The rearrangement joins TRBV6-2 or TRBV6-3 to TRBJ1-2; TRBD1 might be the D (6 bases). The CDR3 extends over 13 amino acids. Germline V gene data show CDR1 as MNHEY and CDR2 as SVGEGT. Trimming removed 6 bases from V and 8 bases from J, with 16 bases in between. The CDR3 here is CASRPSGDGGYTF. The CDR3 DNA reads TGTGCCAGCAGACCTTCAGGGGACGGAGGCTACACCTTC.